This TCR beta chain was sequenced in a study of blood T cell repertoires in COVID-19. The protocol was immunoSEQ multiplex PCR, while the TCRdb copy is restricted to in-frame clones and leaves out a portion. The sample includes more than 100,000 clones, approximately 81% seen only once; the top ten take around an eighth. With 2 bases clipped from V and 4 bases from J, the junction kept 7 bases outside the gene matches. Germline lookup yields CDR1 MNHEY and CDR2 SVGAGI. The CDR3 runs 15 residues. This clone was picked up one time. The sequenced sample consisted of peripheral blood. V usage is TRBV6-5 and J usage is TRBJ1-2; the match to TRBD1 covers 7 bases. The receptor was isolated from a woman between 25 and 40 years old who had recovered from COVID-19. CDR3 nucleotide sequence: TGTGCCAGCAGTTACAACAGGGGACCCAGCTATGGCTACACCTTC. Protein sequence: CASSYNRGPSYGYTF.